The entry that follows covers one T cell receptor (beta chain) sequence. Its binding antigen is unknown. Base quality data are lacking; no much larger clone is found one base away. This record comes from a study of blood T cell repertoires in COVID-19 (dated by TCRdb to the early 2020s). At the level of the whole study: Samples from collaborators originated in the United States, Italy and Spain and spanned both the acute and convalescent phases of COVID-19. The prospective study material was composed of cDNA or gDNA derived from T cells, B-cell-depleted T cells, or PBMCs. Deeply sampled blood TCRbeta repertoires from subjects exposed to, actively infected with, or recovered from COVID-19 were included in the dataset. The repertoires were made available in a free public database intended to serve as a resource for research on the immune response to SARS-CoV-2. The samples were drawn from the first 160 participants of the ongoing ImmuneRACE study and from roughly 1,300 subjects provided by 6 global collaborators. Sample metadata almost always included a de-identified subject ID, COVID-19 status, age in years and sex. Where available, HLA class I and class II types were obtained from metadata supplied by the sample provider rather than from assay-based typing. Here is what the overall study found, with its caveats: Clinical and demographic metadata were provided uncurated, with the amount varying by source and participant.

Each collaborating institution followed its own protocols to collect whole blood in K2EDTA tubes. For TCRbeta analysis, collaborator samples were shipped as frozen whole blood, as isolated PBMCs, or as DNA extracted from either sample type. TCRbeta CDR3 regions were amplified from genomic DNA using the immunoSEQ Assay, a bias-controlled multiplex PCR. Per the source publication's procedure: The number of nucleated cells in each sample was estimated from the amplification of reference gene primers within the assay. Sequence reads were collapsed and filtered to measure the absolute abundance of every unique TCRbeta CDR3 rearrangement. Productive Simpson clonality was computed per sample as the square root of Simpson's diversity index over productive rearrangements. The source is immuneACCESS, and TCRdb retained only in-frame sequences with V and J called. Part of the clones is not carried over; for the studies checked, unresolved V genes explain less than half of this, and the remainder is unexplained. V, J and clone size are those of that table, while D and trimming were read from the DNA. In this sample the table shows about 180,000 clones, 70% to 90% of which occur a single time. The biggest ten clones account for roughly 3.5% of the sample.

CDR3 length: 14 amino acids, cysteine to phenylalanine. The retained sequence is limited to the CDR3, 42 bases, with the frame set at the first base. Sequences MDHEN (CDR1) and SYDVKM (CDR2) are obtained from the germline V gene. Trimming removed 6 bases from V and 1 base from J, leaving 11 bases between the germline ends. The sequence derives from a man aged 55 to 70 with acute or convalescent COVID-19. The chain links TRBV28 with TRBJ2-3, with a tentative D gene TRBD2 over 5 matching bases. Material for sequencing was peripheral blood. The DNA is TGTGCCAGCAGCCGAGGAGGCGGCACAGATACGCAGTATTTT. Its coded protein is CASSRGGGTDTQYF.